What follows is one T cell receptor beta chain and its context. Its antigen remains unknown. This sample was included in a study of long-term antiretroviral therapy in people with HIV. Survey level was the resolution at which the v3.0 immunoSEQ assay ran. The protocol was immunoSEQ multiplex PCR, while the TCRdb copy is restricted to in-frame clones and leaves out a portion. The profile covers more than 11,000 clones, with about 82% appearing a single time and 16% taken by the ten largest. CDR3 length equals 13 residues. The V gene lost 7 bases and the J gene lost 7 bases, with 14 bases spanning the gap. Germline CDR1 SEHNR, CDR2 FQNEAQ (reference sequence). Points from the study as a whole: Blood dates from the mid-2000s to the late 2010s, possibly under older ART regimens.

The TCR originated in a woman between 40 and 55 years old with HIV. The chain has TRBV7-9 and TRBJ2-1; TRBD1 might be the D (6 bases). The specimen was unsorted PBMCs, collected 1.8 years before starting antiretroviral therapy. The CDR3 DNA is TGTGCCAGCAACAGGGTCTCTTTGAATGAGCAGTTCTTC. Translated, it gives CASNRVSLNEQFF.